These T cell receptor beta chains were read from a single sample in a study of human T cells and chemical hapten exposure. TCRdb called the RACE reads again in MiXCR, with one record for every CDR3 protein. The table has 50,000 to 70,000 distinct CDR3 sequences, 8% to 10% seen once. The source was whole blood, collected in connection with sensitization to the hapten diphenylcyclopropenone (DPC). These receptors all stem from a middle-aged man with alopecia areata. Some clones in this sample may be carry-over from other donors' samples. Both conserved end residues are part of each CDR3. Fields, in order: CDR3 length, D gene, V gene, clone size, J gene, CDR3 protein, CDR3 DNA. A D gene is named only where the DNA matches it firmly. Not every row has a clone size; where given, it reads once, few, many or a size class.

cdr3_length: 15
d_call: .
v_call: TRBV7-2
clone_size: few
j_call: TRBJ2-1
cdr3_aa: CASSLSQTTYNEQFF
cdr3_nt: TGTGCCAGCAGCTTATCGCAGACTACCTACAATGAGCAGTTCTTC

cdr3_length: 14
d_call: .
v_call: TRBV5-4
clone_size: few
j_call: TRBJ2-2
cdr3_aa: CASSGTQNTGELFF
cdr3_nt: TGTGCCAGCAGCGGGACCCAGAACACCGGGGAGCTGTTTTTT

cdr3_length: 18
d_call: TRBD2
v_call: TRBV20-1
clone_size: .
j_call: TRBJ2-2
cdr3_aa: CSARDSGRLAGVTGELFF
cdr3_nt: TGCAGTGCTAGAGATTCGGGAAGGCTAGCGGGAGTCACCGGGGAGCTGTTTTTT

cdr3_length: 14
d_call: TRBD1
v_call: TRBV10-3
clone_size: many
j_call: TRBJ1-5
cdr3_aa: CAIRSGQGGQPQHF
cdr3_nt: TGTGCCATCAGGTCCGGACAGGGAGGTCAGCCCCAGCATTTT

cdr3_length: 16
d_call: .
v_call: TRBV6-2/TRBV6-3
clone_size: few
j_call: TRBJ2-3
cdr3_aa: CASSTGTETSTDTQYF
cdr3_nt: TGTGCCAGCAGTACCGGGACCGAGACTAGCACAGATACGCAGTATTTT

cdr3_length: 14
d_call: .
v_call: TRBV10-2
clone_size: few
j_call: TRBJ1-1
cdr3_aa: CASSEDRGRTEAFF
cdr3_nt: TGCGCCAGCAGTGAGGACCGGGGCCGCACCGAAGCTTTCTTT

cdr3_length: 14
d_call: .
v_call: TRBV10-1
clone_size: .
j_call: TRBJ2-5
cdr3_aa: CASSEPGMEETQYF
cdr3_nt: TGCGCCAGCAGTGAGCCAGGGATGGAAGAGACCCAGTACTTC

cdr3_length: 14
d_call: TRBD2
v_call: TRBV28
clone_size: many
j_call: TRBJ2-7
cdr3_aa: CASSPGLAGSEQYF
cdr3_nt: TGTGCCAGCAGCCCCGGACTAGCGGGATCCGAGCAGTACTTC

cdr3_length: 14
d_call: .
v_call: TRBV5-6
clone_size: many
j_call: TRBJ1-5
cdr3_aa: CASRDGNSNQPQHF
cdr3_nt: TGTGCCAGCAGGGACGGAAATAGCAATCAGCCCCAGCATTTT

cdr3_length: 14
d_call: .
v_call: TRBV3-1
clone_size: .
j_call: TRBJ2-7
cdr3_aa: CASSQGSRGGEQYF
cdr3_nt: TGTGCCAGCAGCCAAGGGTCGAGGGGTGGCGAGCAGTACTTC

cdr3_length: 14
d_call: .
v_call: TRBV10-2
clone_size: .
j_call: TRBJ2-7
cdr3_aa: CASNDRGGPYEQYF
cdr3_nt: TGCGCCAGCAATGACAGGGGAGGGCCCTACGAGCAGTACTTC

cdr3_length: 15
d_call: TRBD2
v_call: TRBV5-4
clone_size: many
j_call: TRBJ2-2
cdr3_aa: CASRSGRVLDGELFF
cdr3_nt: TGTGCCAGCAGGAGCGGGAGGGTTCTGGACGGGGAGCTGTTTTTT

cdr3_length: 13
d_call: TRBD1
v_call: TRBV2
clone_size: many
j_call: TRBJ2-5
cdr3_aa: CASSRDRRETQYF
cdr3_nt: TGTGCCAGCAGCCGGGACAGGAGGGAGACCCAGTACTTC

cdr3_length: 14
d_call: .
v_call: TRBV11-2
clone_size: many
j_call: TRBJ1-1
cdr3_aa: CASSLDRSHTEAFF
cdr3_nt: TGTGCCAGCAGCTTAGATCGGTCTCACACTGAAGCTTTCTTT

cdr3_length: 12
d_call: .
v_call: TRBV28
clone_size: .
j_call: TRBJ2-1
cdr3_aa: CASSLPPHEQFF
cdr3_nt: TGTGCCAGCAGTTTACCCCCCCATGAGCAGTTCTTC

cdr3_length: 18
d_call: TRBD2
v_call: TRBV7-3
clone_size: many
j_call: TRBJ2-3
cdr3_aa: CASSPWTSGRTSTDTQYF
cdr3_nt: TGTGCCAGCAGCCCATGGACTAGCGGGAGGACTAGCACAGATACGCAGTATTTT

cdr3_length: 14
d_call: TRBD2
v_call: TRBV4-2
clone_size: many
j_call: TRBJ2-7
cdr3_aa: CASSKGLAAGEQYF
cdr3_nt: TGTGCCAGCAGCAAGGGACTAGCGGCAGGAGAGCAGTACTTC

cdr3_length: 14
d_call: .
v_call: TRBV27
clone_size: once
j_call: TRBJ2-7
cdr3_aa: CASSWGPAGYEQYF
cdr3_nt: TGTGCCAGCAGTTGGGGGCCAGCCGGCTACGAGCAGTACTTC

cdr3_length: 15
d_call: TRBD1
v_call: TRBV7-9
clone_size: many
j_call: TRBJ1-4
cdr3_aa: CASSSGTGPNEKLFF
cdr3_nt: TGTGCCAGCAGCTCCGGGACAGGACCTAATGAAAAACTGTTTTTT

cdr3_length: 15
d_call: .
v_call: TRBV12-3/TRBV12-4
clone_size: many
j_call: TRBJ2-7
cdr3_aa: CASSHWARGSYEQYF
cdr3_nt: TGTGCCAGCAGCCACTGGGCGCGCGGCTCCTACGAGCAGTACTTC

cdr3_length: 15
d_call: .
v_call: TRBV7-9
clone_size: .
j_call: TRBJ2-1
cdr3_aa: CASSPRAPSYNEQFF
cdr3_nt: TGTGCCAGCAGCCCCCGGGCCCCCTCCTACAATGAGCAGTTCTTC

cdr3_length: 14
d_call: TRBD2
v_call: TRBV25-1
clone_size: .
j_call: TRBJ2-7
cdr3_aa: CASSGTSGSYEQYF
cdr3_nt: TGTGCCAGCAGTGGCACTAGCGGCTCCTACGAGCAGTACTTC

cdr3_length: 13
d_call: .
v_call: TRBV28
clone_size: once
j_call: TRBJ2-1
cdr3_aa: CASSSVGFHELFF
cdr3_nt: TGTGCCAGCAGCTCCGTTGGCTTCCATGAGCTGTTCTTC

cdr3_length: 14
d_call: .
v_call: TRBV28
clone_size: .
j_call: TRBJ2-3
cdr3_aa: CASSTPGERGTQYF
cdr3_nt: TGTGCCAGCAGTACCCCAGGGGAGAGGGGTACGCAGTATTTT

cdr3_length: 15
d_call: .
v_call: TRBV7-8
clone_size: .
j_call: TRBJ2-5
cdr3_aa: CASSLGSGGIATQYF
cdr3_nt: TGTGCCAGCAGCTTAGGCAGTGGCGGGATCGCGACCCAGTACTTC

cdr3_length: 12
d_call: .
v_call: TRBV12-3/TRBV12-4
clone_size: many
j_call: TRBJ2-5
cdr3_aa: CASSHQGRAQYF
cdr3_nt: TGTGCCAGCAGTCATCAGGGGAGGGCCCAGTACTTC

cdr3_length: 15
d_call: TRBD1
v_call: TRBV5-1
clone_size: few
j_call: TRBJ2-7
cdr3_aa: CASSLSGTAVYEQYF
cdr3_nt: TGCGCCAGCAGCTTATCCGGGACAGCAGTCTACGAGCAGTACTTC

cdr3_length: 12
d_call: .
v_call: TRBV19
clone_size: .
j_call: TRBJ2-3
cdr3_aa: CASSIGTDTQYF
cdr3_nt: TGTGCCAGTAGTATTGGCACAGATACGCAGTATTTT

cdr3_length: 13
d_call: .
v_call: TRBV11-2
clone_size: .
j_call: TRBJ2-5
cdr3_aa: CASSLYSQETQYF
cdr3_nt: TGTGCCAGCAGCTTATACAGCCAAGAGACCCAGTACTTC

cdr3_length: 16
d_call: TRBD2
v_call: TRBV24-1
clone_size: .
j_call: TRBJ2-1
cdr3_aa: CATSDPSGSSYNEQFF
cdr3_nt: TGTGCCACCAGTGACCCAAGCGGGAGCTCCTACAATGAGCAGTTCTTC

cdr3_length: 16
d_call: TRBD2
v_call: TRBV7-9
clone_size: few
j_call: TRBJ2-1
cdr3_aa: CASSSSGVSSYNEQFF
cdr3_nt: TGTGCCAGCAGCTCGAGCGGGGTAAGCTCCTACAATGAGCAGTTCTTC

cdr3_length: 15
d_call: TRBD1
v_call: TRBV28
clone_size: .
j_call: TRBJ2-7
cdr3_aa: CASRTGQGFSYEQYF
cdr3_nt: TGTGCCAGCAGAACTGGACAGGGATTCTCCTACGAGCAGTACTTC

cdr3_length: 11
d_call: .
v_call: TRBV5-4
clone_size: .
j_call: TRBJ1-2
cdr3_aa: CASKLDYGYTF
cdr3_nt: TGTGCCAGCAAGTTGGACTATGGCTACACCTTC

cdr3_length: 14
d_call: .
v_call: TRBV6-1
clone_size: few
j_call: TRBJ2-3
cdr3_aa: CASRQRVSTDTQYF
cdr3_nt: TGTGCCAGCCGGCAAAGGGTCAGCACAGATACGCAGTATTTT

cdr3_length: 16
d_call: TRBD1
v_call: TRBV28
clone_size: many
j_call: TRBJ2-6
cdr3_aa: CASSFHQGAGANVLTF
cdr3_nt: TGTGCCAGCAGTTTCCATCAGGGGGCTGGGGCCAACGTCCTGACTTTC

cdr3_length: 13
d_call: .
v_call: TRBV20-1
clone_size: .
j_call: TRBJ2-1
cdr3_aa: CSASSNSYNEQFF
cdr3_nt: TGCAGTGCTAGTAGCAATTCCTACAATGAGCAGTTCTTC

cdr3_length: 15
d_call: TRBD1
v_call: TRBV19
clone_size: .
j_call: TRBJ2-2
cdr3_aa: CASSLTGGLTGELFF
cdr3_nt: TGTGCCAGTAGTTTGACAGGGGGCCTCACCGGGGAGCTGTTTTTT

cdr3_length: 11
d_call: .
v_call: TRBV7-7
clone_size: .
j_call: TRBJ2-1
cdr3_aa: CASGTGNEQFF
cdr3_nt: TGTGCCAGCGGCACAGGGAATGAGCAGTTCTTC

cdr3_length: 13
d_call: .
v_call: TRBV28
clone_size: few
j_call: TRBJ2-7
cdr3_aa: CASSPSPNYEQYF
cdr3_nt: TGTGCCAGCAGTCCCTCTCCTAACTACGAGCAGTACTTC

cdr3_length: 16
d_call: .
v_call: TRBV7-3
clone_size: many
j_call: TRBJ2-3
cdr3_aa: CASSGSLGPSTDTQYF
cdr3_nt: TGTGCCAGCAGCGGATCGTTAGGTCCAAGCACAGATACGCAGTATTTT

cdr3_length: 14
d_call: .
v_call: TRBV28
clone_size: .
j_call: TRBJ2-7
cdr3_aa: CASQTGTPSYEQYF
cdr3_nt: TGTGCCAGTCAAACCGGGACACCTTCCTACGAGCAGTACTTC

cdr3_length: 17
d_call: TRBD1
v_call: TRBV20-1
clone_size: .
j_call: TRBJ1-5
cdr3_aa: CSASGQGGDYSNQPQHF
cdr3_nt: TGCAGTGCTAGTGGGCAGGGGGGCGATTATAGCAATCAGCCCCAGCATTTT

cdr3_length: 12
d_call: .
v_call: TRBV20-1
clone_size: .
j_call: TRBJ1-1
cdr3_aa: CSGSKDSTEAFF
cdr3_nt: TGCAGCGGGAGCAAGGATAGTACTGAAGCTTTCTTT

cdr3_length: 11
d_call: .
v_call: TRBV10-3
clone_size: .
j_call: TRBJ2-1
cdr3_aa: CAISELGEQFF
cdr3_nt: TGTGCCATCAGTGAGCTCGGGGAGCAGTTCTTC

cdr3_length: 14
d_call: TRBD2
v_call: TRBV20-1
clone_size: few
j_call: TRBJ2-5
cdr3_aa: CSPGGLAGRGAQYF
cdr3_nt: TGCAGTCCCGGCGGGCTAGCGGGCCGCGGCGCCCAGTACTTC

cdr3_length: 14
d_call: .
v_call: TRBV3-1
clone_size: .
j_call: TRBJ2-2
cdr3_aa: CASSEDSNTGELFF
cdr3_nt: TGTGCCAGCAGCGAGGACAGCAACACCGGGGAGCTGTTTTTT

cdr3_length: 12
d_call: TRBD2
v_call: TRBV10-3
clone_size: .
j_call: TRBJ2-7
cdr3_aa: CATLAGSYEQYF
cdr3_nt: TGTGCCACCTTAGCGGGGTCCTACGAGCAGTACTTC

cdr3_length: 15
d_call: TRBD1
v_call: TRBV11-1
clone_size: many
j_call: TRBJ2-2
cdr3_aa: CASSRQGSRTGELFF
cdr3_nt: TGTGCCAGCAGCAGACAGGGTTCAAGGACCGGGGAGCTGTTTTTT

cdr3_length: 15
d_call: TRBD1
v_call: TRBV6-5
clone_size: many
j_call: TRBJ2-3
cdr3_aa: CASSTGTGITDTQYF
cdr3_nt: TGTGCCAGCAGCACCGGGACAGGGATAACCGATACGCAGTATTTT

cdr3_length: 17
d_call: .
v_call: TRBV4-3
clone_size: few
j_call: TRBJ1-6
cdr3_aa: CASSQGALGLSNSPLHF
cdr3_nt: TGCGCCAGCAGCCAAGGGGCTTTAGGGTTAAGTAATTCACCCCTCCACTTT

cdr3_length: 12
d_call: TRBD1
v_call: TRBV7-9
clone_size: .
j_call: TRBJ1-2
cdr3_aa: CASSKDREGYTF
cdr3_nt: TGTGCCAGCAGCAAAGACAGGGAAGGCTACACCTTC

cdr3_length: 17
d_call: TRBD2
v_call: TRBV13
clone_size: few
j_call: TRBJ2-1
cdr3_aa: CASSTTSAGFAYNEQFF
cdr3_nt: TGTGCCAGCAGCACAACTAGCGCCGGGTTCGCCTACAATGAGCAGTTCTTC

cdr3_length: 16
d_call: TRBD1
v_call: TRBV6-4
clone_size: many
j_call: TRBJ2-3
cdr3_aa: CASSAGTGASTDTQYF
cdr3_nt: TGTGCCAGCAGTGCCGGGACAGGAGCTAGCACAGATACGCAGTATTTT

cdr3_length: 12
d_call: TRBD1
v_call: TRBV29-1
clone_size: many
j_call: TRBJ1-1
cdr3_aa: CSVGQPNTEAFF
cdr3_nt: TGCAGCGTGGGACAGCCCAACACTGAAGCTTTCTTT

cdr3_length: 15
d_call: TRBD1
v_call: TRBV7-9
clone_size: .
j_call: TRBJ1-1
cdr3_aa: CASTPPQRGLTEAFF
cdr3_nt: TGTGCCAGCACCCCCCCACAGAGGGGGCTAACTGAAGCTTTCTTT

cdr3_length: 17
d_call: .
v_call: TRBV25-1
clone_size: few
j_call: TRBJ2-5
cdr3_aa: CASSEYQSGPSQETQYF
cdr3_nt: TGTGCCAGCAGTGAATACCAATCAGGGCCTAGTCAAGAGACCCAGTACTTC

cdr3_length: 15
d_call: .
v_call: TRBV5-5
clone_size: .
j_call: TRBJ1-1
cdr3_aa: CASSAWTVKGTEAFF
cdr3_nt: TGTGCCAGCAGCGCCTGGACAGTTAAGGGCACTGAAGCTTTCTTT

cdr3_length: 15
d_call: .
v_call: TRBV7-9
clone_size: many
j_call: TRBJ1-4
cdr3_aa: CASSLEGTLNEKLFF
cdr3_nt: TGTGCCAGCAGCTTAGAGGGGACACTTAATGAAAAACTGTTTTTT

cdr3_length: 16
d_call: TRBD1
v_call: TRBV3-1
clone_size: few
j_call: TRBJ2-7
cdr3_aa: CASSQSDRGRGYEQYF
cdr3_nt: TGTGCCAGCAGCCAAAGCGACAGGGGAAGGGGATACGAGCAGTACTTC